The 4 T cell receptor beta chains below all came from one sample that was sequenced in a study of blood T cell repertoires in COVID-19. The method was immunoSEQ multiplex PCR; TCRdb's version includes in-frame clones alone and lacks a portion of them. The sample shows some 74,000 clones, approximately 90% of them seen only once. Specimen: peripheral blood. The origin of the receptors is a woman of 80 years or more with acute or convalescent COVID-19.

The rearrangement joins TRBV7-9 to TRBJ1-5, with a tentative D call TRBD1 (6 bases). The germline V gene has CDR1 SEHNR and CDR2 FQNEAQ (reference sequence). Trimming pared 5 bases from V and 0 bases from J, leaving 8 bases between. The CDR3 runs 14 residues. The CDR3 nucleotides are TGTGCCAGCAGCGGGGACAATAGCAATCAGCCCCAGCATTTT. This translates into CASSGDNSNQPQHF.

This chain connects TRBV9 to TRBJ2-1; 10 bases line up with TRBD2. CDR3 length: 14 amino acids. The ends lost 0 bases at V and 10 bases at J; junction bases unmatched: 4. Germline loops: CDR1 SGDLS, CDR2 YYNGEE. CDR3 residues: CASSVEPLAGEQFF. Written as DNA, the CDR3 is TGTGCCAGCAGCGTAGAGCCACTAGCGGGAGAGCAGTTCTTC.

The CDR3 loop is CASSRRDRGTYNEQFF. DNA of the CDR3: TGTGCCAGCAGCCGGAGGGACAGGGGGACCTACAATGAGCAGTTCTTC. The chain is built from TRBV3-1 (or the pseudogene TRBV3-2) and TRBJ2-1; 11 bases match TRBD1. CDR3 length equals 16 residues. Germline assignment: CDR1 LGHDT and CDR2 YNNKEL (reference sequence). The J segment lost 2 bases and the V segment lost 4 bases, leaving 4 bases of the junction unmatched.

The rearrangement joins TRBV27 to TRBJ2-7; no definite D call. Trimming removed 5 bases from V and 2 bases from J, with 10 bases in between. Germline V gene sequence: CDR1 MNHEY, CDR2 SMNVEV (reference sequence). The CDR3 has 13 residues. The CDR3, as DNA: TGTGCCAGCAGTCCTCTTCCCCCCTACGAGCAGTACTTC. This translates into CASSPLPPYEQYF.